This TCR beta chain was documented in a study of CD8 T cells in Susac syndrome. Random hexamers were used to reverse transcribe an amount of about 0.45 to 1 ug RNA. The CDR3 of TCR beta was amplified by immunoSEQ multiplex PCR across 54 Vbeta and 13 Jbeta. From the immunoSEQ multiplex PCR reads, TCRdb called clonotypes with MiXCR, one entry per CDR3 protein. This sample has approximately 230,000 distinct CDR3 sequences, with around 93% found just once. Source material: CD4+ T cells from PBMCs. The TCR sequence derives from a human donor with multiple sclerosis.

For the CDR3, the DNA is TGTGCCAGCGAATCAGCGGGGGGGTTTGAGACCCAGTACTTC. It is translated as CASESAGGFETQYF. V usage is TRBV25-1 and J usage is TRBJ2-5; 10 nucleotides match TRBD2. Germline CDR1 is MGHDK and CDR2 is SYGVNS. V lost 8 bases, J lost 5 bases, and 8 bases stayed unmatched. CDR3 length: 14 amino acids.